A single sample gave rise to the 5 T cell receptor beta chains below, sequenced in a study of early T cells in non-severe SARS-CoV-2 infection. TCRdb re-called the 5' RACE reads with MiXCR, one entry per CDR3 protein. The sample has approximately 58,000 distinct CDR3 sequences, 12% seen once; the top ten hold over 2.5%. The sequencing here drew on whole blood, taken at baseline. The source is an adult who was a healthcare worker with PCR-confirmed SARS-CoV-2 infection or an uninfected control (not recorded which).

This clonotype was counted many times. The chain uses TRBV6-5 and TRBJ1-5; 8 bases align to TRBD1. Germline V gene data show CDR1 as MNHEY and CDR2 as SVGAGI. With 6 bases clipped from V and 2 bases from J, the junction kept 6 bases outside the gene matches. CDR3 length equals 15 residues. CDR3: CASRRKGQGNQPQHF. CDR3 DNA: TGTGCCAGCAGGCGGAAGGGACAGGGCAATCAGCCCCAGCATTTT.

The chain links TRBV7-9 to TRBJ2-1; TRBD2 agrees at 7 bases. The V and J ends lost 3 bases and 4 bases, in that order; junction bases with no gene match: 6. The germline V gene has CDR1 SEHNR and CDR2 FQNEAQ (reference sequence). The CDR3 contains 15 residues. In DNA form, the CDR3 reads TGTGCCAGCAGCTTGTGGCTAGCGGAGTACAATGAGCAGTTCTTC. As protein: CASSLWLAEYNEQFF. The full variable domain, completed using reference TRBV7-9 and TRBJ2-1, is DTGVSQNPRHKITKRGQNVTFRCDPISEHNRLYWYRQTLGQGPEFLTYFQNEAQLEKSRLLSDRFSAERPKGSFSTLEIQRTEQGDSAMYLCASSLWLAEYNEQFFGPGTRLTVL.

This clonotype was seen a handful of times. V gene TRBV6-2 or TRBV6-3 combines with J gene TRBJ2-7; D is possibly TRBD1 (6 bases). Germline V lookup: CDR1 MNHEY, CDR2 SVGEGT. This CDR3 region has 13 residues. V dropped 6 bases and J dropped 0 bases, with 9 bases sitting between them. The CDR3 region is CASRRGSSYEQYF. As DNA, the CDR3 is TGTGCCAGCAGGAGGGGGTCCTCCTACGAGCAGTACTTC.

This CDR3 is CASSLRGQTSTDTQYF. The DNA for the CDR3 is TGTGCCAGCAGTCTCCGGGGACAAACCTCCACAGATACGCAGTATTTT. The rearrangement uses TRBV28 and TRBJ2-3; D perhaps matches TRBD1 (6 bases). This CDR3 has 16 residues. The germline V and J ends were trimmed by 5 bases and 2 bases, with 17 bases remaining between them. CDR1 is MDHEN and CDR2 is SYDVKM in the germline V gene.

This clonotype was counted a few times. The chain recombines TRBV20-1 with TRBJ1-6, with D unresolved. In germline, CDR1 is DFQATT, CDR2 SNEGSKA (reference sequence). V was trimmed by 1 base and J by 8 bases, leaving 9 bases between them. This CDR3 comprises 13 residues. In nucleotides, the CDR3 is TGCAGTGCTAGAGTGGCATCGGATTCACCCCTCCACTTT. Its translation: CSARVASDSPLHF.